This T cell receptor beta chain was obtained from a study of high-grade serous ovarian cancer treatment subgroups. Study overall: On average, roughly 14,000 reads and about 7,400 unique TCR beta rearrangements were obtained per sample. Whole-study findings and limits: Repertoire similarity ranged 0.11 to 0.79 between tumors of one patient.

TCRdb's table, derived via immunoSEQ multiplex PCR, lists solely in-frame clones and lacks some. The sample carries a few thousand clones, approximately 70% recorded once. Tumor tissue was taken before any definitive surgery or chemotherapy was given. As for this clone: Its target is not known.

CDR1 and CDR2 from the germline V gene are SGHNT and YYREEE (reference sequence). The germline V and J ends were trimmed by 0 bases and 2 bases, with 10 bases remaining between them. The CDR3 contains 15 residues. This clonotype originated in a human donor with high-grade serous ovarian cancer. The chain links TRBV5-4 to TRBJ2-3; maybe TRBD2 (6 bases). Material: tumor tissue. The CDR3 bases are TGTGCCAGCAGCTTGGGCCGGGAGTCCACAGATACGCAGTATTTT. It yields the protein CASSLGRESTDTQYF.